Presented here are 15 T cell receptor beta chains from one specimen sequenced in a study of T cells in Graves' hyperthyroidism and ophthalmopathy. Authors of the study amplified TCR beta CDR3 regions from RNA transcripts. A set of HTBI primers served as the primers for a first-round RT-PCR of the TCR CDR3. MiXCR was run by TCRdb on the multiplex PCR reads, yielding one entry per CDR3 protein. The table records some 720,000 distinct CDR3 sequences, less than 20% of them present only once. What was sequenced was blood. Source of these receptors: a man between 18 and 35 years old with Graves' hyperthyroidism.

This clonotype showed up many times. V is TRBV3-1 and J is TRBJ1-5, with D hard to call. V gave up 3 bases and J gave up 3 bases, with 6 bases separating them. The length of the CDR3 is 13 residues. Per germline, CDR1 LGHDT and CDR2 YNNKEL (reference sequence). The DNA of the CDR3 is TGTGCCAGCAGCCAGGCAGTCAATCAGCCCCAGCATTTT. This codes for CASSQAVNQPQHF.

The chain links TRBV11-3 to TRBJ2-7, with 7 nucleotides matching TRBD2. Germline V lookup: CDR1 SGHNT, CDR2 YENEEA. With 0 bases clipped from V and 4 bases from J, the junction kept 9 bases outside the gene matches. CDR3 size: 16 residues. CDR3 in DNA: TGTGCCAGCAGCTTAGATCCCCGACTAGCATGGTACGAGCAGTACTTC. This encodes CASSLDPRLAWYEQYF.

This clonotype showed up many times. This chain joins TRBV6-2 or TRBV6-3 and TRBJ2-7; D gene ambiguous. Trimming removed 2 bases from V and 2 bases from J, with 13 bases in between. Germline loops: CDR1 MNHEY, CDR2 SVGEGT. The CDR3 sequence is 15 residues long. The CDR3: CASSYRRLLAYEQYF. CDR3 bases: TGTGCCAGCAGTTACAGGAGACTCCTAGCCTACGAGCAGTACTTC.

This clonotype has ten or more counts. The chain combines TRBV3-1 with TRBJ2-3; no clear D gene. The ends were cut back, 1 base at V and 6 bases at J, with 5 bases in the middle. The germline gives CDR1 LGHDT, CDR2 YNNKEL (reference sequence). The CDR3 has 12 amino acids. The DNA for the CDR3 is TGTGCCAGCAGCCAAGTTAAGGATACGCAGTATTTT. Amino acids: CASSQVKDTQYF.

The gene calls are TRBV30 and TRBJ2-7, with TRBD2 matching over 7 bases. The CDR3 runs to 15 residues. Germline lookup yields CDR1 GTSNPN and CDR2 SVGIG (reference sequence). V lost 0 bases to trimming and J lost 5 bases; unmatched junction nucleotides: 10. The CDR3 is CAWSVWSGGRDEQYF. The CDR3, as DNA: TGTGCCTGGAGTGTATGGTCGGGAGGACGGGACGAGCAGTACTTC.

The J gene is TRBJ2-1, the V gene TRBV7-6; 7 bases line up with TRBD1. This CDR3 spans 17 amino acids. Germline assignment: CDR1 SGHVS and CDR2 FNYEAQ. V shed 1 base and J 6 bases; nucleotides not matched to a gene: 12. CDR3 protein: CASSLGDRGPTANEQFF. CDR3 DNA: TGTGCCAGCAGCTTAGGGGACAGAGGGCCCACCGCCAATGAGCAGTTCTTC.

The sample holds many counts of this clonotype. The chain uses TRBV7-2 and TRBJ2-1; tentatively, D is TRBD1 (5 bases). Between the trimmed V and J ends, which lost 2 bases and 8 bases, there was a span of 19 bases. From germline, CDR1 is SGHTA and CDR2 FQGNSA. The length of the CDR3 is 16 residues. The CDR3 is CASSLLARVLIDEQFF. The CDR3 bases are TGTGCCAGCAGCTTACTGGCCAGGGTCCTTATCGATGAGCAGTTCTTC.

V gene TRBV4-3 combines with J gene TRBJ1-5; no reliable D call. Germline lookup yields CDR1 LGHNA and CDR2 YSLEER. The CDR3 covers 15 residues. Trimming took 0 bases from V and 1 from J, leaving 7 bases between them. CDR3 sequence reads: CASSQDHYSNQPQHF. CDR3 bases: TGCGCCAGCAGCCAAGATCATTACAGCAATCAGCCCCAGCATTTT.

This clonotype was observed at least ten times. The chain carries TRBV7-7 and TRBJ2-3; tentative D call: TRBD2 (8 bases). Germline V gene data show CDR1 as SSHAT and CDR2 as FNYEAQ (reference sequence). The CDR3 is 13 amino acids. The CDR3 DNA reads as TGTGCTGTAGCGGGACAGCCCACAGATACGCAGTATTTT. This encodes CAVAGQPTDTQYF.

V and J are TRBV18 and TRBJ2-6, with 8 bases aligning to TRBD1. Germline V gene lookup returns CDR1 KGHSH and CDR2 LQKENI. The V and J ends lost 3 bases and 0 bases, in that order; junction bases with no gene match: 4. The CDR3 spans 17 residues. In DNA form, the CDR3 reads TGTGCCAGCTCACCTGGACAGGGTCGCTCTGGGGCCAACGTCCTGACTTTC. It is translated as CASSPGQGRSGANVLTF.

In its sample, this clonotype was seen many times. The V and J genes are TRBV20-1 and TRBJ1-6; TRBD1 is a possible D gene (6 bases). This CDR3 is built from 13 residues. V lost 3 bases and J 10 bases, leaving 13 bases between the germline ends. Per germline, CDR1 DFQATT and CDR2 SNEGSKA (reference sequence). The CDR3 is CSASWGPQSPLHF. DNA for the CDR3: TGCAGTGCTAGTTGGGGGCCTCAGTCACCCCTCCACTTT.

This clonotype has just a few counts. A much larger clone lies one base from this, so it may be a read error. The J gene is TRBJ2-3, the V gene TRBV28; 14 nucleotides align to TRBD2. Germline V gene lookup returns CDR1 MDHEN and CDR2 SYDVKM. The CDR3 length is 18 residues. This chain's CDR3 is CASSHGLAGGSSTDAQYF. The CDR3 DNA reads as TGTGCCAGCAGTCACGGACTAGCGGGAGGCTCTAGCACAGATGCGCAGTATTTT.

The table lists this clonotype with many counts. This chain links TRBV28 with TRBJ2-7; D is unclear. Germline assignment: CDR1 MDHEN and CDR2 SYDVKM. This CDR3 is 15 amino acids long. V lost 4 bases, J lost 3 bases, and 16 bases lay in between. Here the CDR3 DNA reads TGTGCCAGCAGTTCTCATAACTCCTACCGCTACGAGCAGTACTTC. Protein product: CASSSHNSYRYEQYF.

This clonotype was detected many times. The chain links TRBV30 to TRBJ2-1, with 8 positions matching TRBD1. Germline CDR1 reads GTSNPN; CDR2 reads SVGIG (reference sequence). The trim removed 4 bases at V and 3 bases at J, leaving 5 bases unmatched. The CDR3 runs to 14 residues. CDR3 protein: CAWNPGQVYNEQFF. For the CDR3, the DNA is TGTGCCTGGAACCCGGGACAGGTCTACAATGAGCAGTTCTTC.

This clonotype has at least ten counts. J is TRBJ2-7 and V is TRBV5-1; D gene unclear. The V end lost 2 bases, the J end lost 4 bases, and 13 bases lay between the germline ends. Germline-derived CDR1 and CDR2 are SGHRS and YFSETQ. This CDR3 region has 14 residues. The DNA of the CDR3 is TGCGCCAGCAGCTTCGAAGGAATCGTGTACGAGCAGTACTTC. The encoded protein is CASSFEGIVYEQYF.